The 16 T cell receptor beta chains below were found in one sample sequenced in a study of cytomegalovirus exposure and HLA in healthy donors. PCR was performed using 60 Vbeta and 13 Jbeta primers. Sequencing was performed with immunoSEQ multiplex PCR; in TCRdb, only in-frame clones are kept and a portion is missing. This table holds about 160,000 clones, 60% to 80% found once. Sequenced input: PBMCs. These receptors all come from a woman aged 30 to 39 in good health and CMV-seronegative.

This clone was counted between two and nine times. The gene calls are TRBV30 and TRBJ2-6; D possibly corresponds to TRBD2 (5 bases). CDR3 size: 16 residues. V dropped 0 bases and J dropped 5 bases, with 14 bases sitting between them. Germline CDR1 GTSNPN, CDR2 SVGIG (reference sequence). The CDR3 sequence is CAWSVRGGVRANVLTF. CDR3 DNA: TGTGCCTGGAGTGTACGGGGTGGGGTGAGGGCCAACGTCCTGACTTTC.

The rearrangement uses TRBV5-8 and TRBJ2-5, with 12 bases lining up with TRBD2. The CDR3 spans 16 residues. The V segment lost 4 bases and the J segment 5 bases; nucleotides outside the gene matches: 9. Germline V gives CDR1 SGHTS, CDR2 YDEGEE. The DNA for the CDR3 is TGTGCCAGCAGCGTGACGGAAGGACTAGCGGGGGAGACCCAGTACTTC. Its translation: CASSVTEGLAGETQYF.

The chain has TRBV4-1 and TRBJ1-1, with 11 bases fitting TRBD1. Germline values: CDR1 MGHRA, CDR2 YSYEKL. This CDR3 region has 16 residues. The junction had 6 bases not matched to a gene; V was cut back by 5 bases and J by 1 base. Here the CDR3 reads CASSTDRGQRNTEAFF. The CDR3 coding sequence is TGCGCCAGCAGCACGGACAGGGGGCAGAGGAACACTGAAGCTTTCTTT.

In its sample, this clone was seen once. J is TRBJ2-4 and V is TRBV6-1; D possibly corresponds to TRBD2 (7 bases). V lost 6 bases to trimming and J lost 6 bases, with 15 bases between them. The germline V gene encodes CDR1 MNHNS and CDR2 SASEGT. The CDR3 spans 14 residues. The CDR3 sequence is CASSPGGGGNIQYF. The DNA of the CDR3 is TGTGCCAGCAGCCCAGGAGGGGGGGGAAACATTCAGTACTTC.

The CDR3 is CASSLDRLSYEQYF. In DNA form, the CDR3 reads TGTGCCAGCAGCCTTGACAGGTTATCCTACGAGCAGTACTTC. The chain links TRBV5-6 to TRBJ2-7; possible D gene TRBD1, 6 bases. Looked up from germline, CDR1 is SGHDT and CDR2 is YYEEEE. The V end was cut by 4 bases, the J end by 1 base, with 12 bases between. The CDR3 is made up of 14 amino acids. The full variable domain, rest sourced from reference TRBV5-6 and TRBJ2-7, is DAGVTQSPTHLIKTRGQQVTLRCSPKSGHDTVSWYQQALGQGPQFIFQYYEEEERQRGNFPDRFSGHQFPNYSSELNVNALLLGDSALYLCASSLDRLSYEQYFGPGTRLTVT.

The chain joins TRBV11-2 to TRBJ1-1; D ambiguous. CDR1 is SGHAT, CDR2 FQNNGV, per germline. The CDR3 is made up of 15 amino acids. V was pared by 3 bases and J by 4 bases, with 15 bases between. CDR3 sequence reads: CASSFHTTSGTEAFF. DNA of the CDR3: TGTGCCAGCAGCTTTCATACTACCTCGGGCACTGAAGCTTTCTTT.

The rearrangement joins TRBV18 to TRBJ1-3, with D possibly TRBD1 on 5 matching bases. Germline V gene lookup returns CDR1 KGHSH and CDR2 LQKENI. The CDR3 runs to 14 residues. Trimming removed 2 bases at V and 4 bases at J, with 9 bases between. This chain's CDR3 is CASSPGARGNTIYF. The CDR3 region has the DNA TGTGCCAGCTCACCAGGGGCTCGGGGAAACACCATATATTTT.

The V and J genes are TRBV5-1 and TRBJ1-1; D remains ambiguous. The CDR3 sequence is 14 residues long. V lost 2 bases, J lost 0 bases, and 8 bases lay in between. CDR1 SGHRS and CDR2 YFSETQ come from the germline V gene. CDR3 loop: CASSFVGMNTEAFF. CDR3 nucleotides: TGCGCCAGCAGCTTTGTGGGCATGAACACTGAAGCTTTCTTT.

The rearrangement uses TRBV5-1 and TRBJ2-7, with a tentative D call TRBD1 (5 bases). Germline V lookup: CDR1 SGHRS, CDR2 YFSETQ. V was clipped by 0 bases and J by 0 bases, with 10 bases between them. The CDR3 is made up of 15 amino acids. CDR3 nucleotides: TGCGCCAGCAGCTTGGCAACAGGTACCTCCTACGAGCAGTACTTC. Amino acids: CASSLATGTSYEQYF.

This clone was seen once. This chain uses TRBV5-1 with TRBJ1-4, with D possibly being TRBD1 (6 bases). Trimming shortened V by 7 bases and J by 4 bases, and 14 bases separated the two germline ends. The CDR3 covers 14 residues. Germline CDR1 reads SGHRS; CDR2 reads YFSETQ. CDR3 residues: CASSQGGGNEKLFF. CDR3 coding DNA: TGCGCCAGCTCCCAGGGAGGGGGTAATGAAAAACTGTTTTTT.

This rearrangement joins TRBV6-1 to TRBJ2-7, with 11 bases aligning to TRBD2. The V segment lost 5 bases and the J segment 2 bases; nucleotides outside the gene matches: 5. Looked up from germline, CDR1 is MNHNS and CDR2 is SASEGT. This CDR3 is 15 amino acids long. The CDR3 DNA is TGTGCCAGCAGTTTTACTAGCGGGGGCACCTACGAGCAGTACTTC. As protein: CASSFTSGGTYEQYF.

J is TRBJ1-1 and V is TRBV19, with TRBD1 matching 7 bases. With 7 bases clipped from V and 3 bases from J, the junction kept 11 bases outside the gene matches. The CDR3 spans 15 residues. Germline-derived CDR1 and CDR2 are LNHDA and SQIVND (reference sequence). The CDR3 region is CASTFSVTGDTEAFF. The CDR3 nucleotides read TGTGCCAGTACCTTTTCCGTCACAGGGGACACTGAAGCTTTCTTT.

This chain connects TRBV30 to TRBJ1-4; 9 bases align to TRBD1. Germline V lookup: CDR1 GTSNPN, CDR2 SVGIG (reference sequence). Trimming removed 2 bases from V and 7 bases from J; junction bases left unmatched: 11. The CDR3 extends over 16 amino acids. This chain's CDR3 is CAWSRTRTGQGEKLFF. CDR3 coding DNA: TGTGCCTGGAGTAGGACCCGAACGGGACAGGGTGAAAAACTGTTTTTT.

This sequence joins TRBV11-2 and TRBJ2-7, with D possibly being TRBD2 (5 bases). This CDR3 has 13 amino acids. CDR1 SGHAT and CDR2 FQNNGV come from the germline V gene. V was cut by 4 bases and J by 4 bases, with 11 bases left in between. CDR3 coding DNA: TGTGCCAGCAGCTACGGGGTACTTTACGAGCAGTACTTC. Residues: CASSYGVLYEQYF.

The chain carries TRBV5-1 and TRBJ1-1; no reliable D call. From germline, CDR1 is SGHRS and CDR2 YFSETQ. V was shortened by 7 bases and J by 8 bases, with 18 bases between the two germline ends. This CDR3 contains 13 residues. The CDR3 DNA is TGCGCCAGCGGCATCTCGGGCGGGAGGGAAGCTTTCTTT. Protein sequence: CASGISGGREAFF.

J is TRBJ1-6 and V is TRBV5-1; 7 bases align to TRBD1. V lost 4 bases to trimming and J lost 5 bases; unmatched junction nucleotides: 6. The germline CDR1 and CDR2 sequences are SGHRS and YFSETQ. The CDR3 length is 15 residues. The DNA for the CDR3 is TGCGCCAGCAGCAGAACCGGGACAGATAATTCACCCCTCCACTTT. Protein sequence: CASSRTGTDNSPLHF.